The 5 T cell receptor beta chains below were found in one sample sequenced in a study of OX40 agonist ivuxolimab in advanced cancers. Profiled with immunoSEQ multiplex PCR; TCRdb holds only in-frame clones, not every one. The sample lists some 98,000 clones, around 85% occurring once. This sample comprised CD4+ or CD8+ T cells sorted from blood, obtained in a trial of the OX40 agonist ivuxolimab. These receptors all come from an adult with an advanced solid tumor such as melanoma, head and neck, liver or kidney cancer.

The chain joins TRBV14 to TRBJ2-5, with TRBD2 identical over 7 bases. The CDR3 contains 15 residues. V dropped 2 bases and J dropped 4; count of bases not matched to a gene: 7. The V gene's germline CDR1 is SGHDN and CDR2 FVKESK. The CDR3 region is CASSQLGRGTETQYF. The CDR3 nucleotides read TGTGCCAGCAGCCAATTGGGGCGGGGGACAGAGACCCAGTACTTC.

V is TRBV30 and J is TRBJ1-2, with D perhaps matching TRBD1 (5 bases). Germline CDR1 reads GTSNPN; CDR2 reads SVGIG (reference sequence). The CDR3 contains 12 residues. With 5 bases removed from V and 1 base from J, the gap between germline ends came to 8 bases. CDR3 nucleotide sequence: TGTGCCTGGGACAGCAATAACTATGGCTACACCTTC. It codes for CAWDSNNYGYTF. The full variable domain, rest sourced from reference TRBV30 and TRBJ1-2, is SQTIHQWPATLVQPVGSPLSLECTVEGTSNPNLYWYRQAAGRGLQLLFYSVGIGQISSEVPQNLSASRPQDRQFILSSKKLLLSDSGFYLCAWDSNNYGYTFGSGTRLTVV.

The rearrangement uses TRBV18 and TRBJ2-1, with D unresolved. The CDR3 runs 12 residues. Germline CDR1 is KGHSH and CDR2 is LQKENI. The V end lost 2 bases, the J end lost 7 bases, and 6 bases lay between the germline ends. CDR3 region: CASSPAQNEQFF. CDR3 coding DNA: TGTGCCAGCTCACCAGCGCAGAATGAGCAGTTCTTC.

The chain employs TRBV7-2 and TRBJ1-1; no clear D. The V and J ends lost 4 bases and 0 bases respectively, with 12 bases between them. CDR3 size: 15 residues. Germline CDR1 SGHTA, CDR2 FQGNSA. As DNA, the CDR3 is TGTGCCAGCAGCTCCGGACCGAGCATGAACACTGAAGCTTTCTTT. Amino acid sequence: CASSSGPSMNTEAFF.

V and J are TRBV11-2 and TRBJ2-4, with D tentatively TRBD2 (5 bases). The ends were cut back, 8 bases at V and 3 bases at J, with 20 bases in the middle. CDR3 size: 16 residues. Germline V gene sequence: CDR1 SGHAT, CDR2 FQNNGV. The CDR3 is CASELSDRDGKNIQYF. The CDR3 DNA is TGTGCCAGCGAGCTTAGCGATCGGGATGGCAAAAACATTCAGTACTTC.